These 20 T cell receptor beta chains originate from one sample sequenced in a study of T cell responses to AZD1222 COVID-19 vaccine. Here immunoSEQ multiplex PCR was the method, and the copy in TCRdb shows in-frame clones only, minus some. The table shows 110,000 or so clones, with 88% occurring only once. Specimen: peripheral blood, collected 28 days after the second AZD1222 dose. The receptors were sampled from an adult who received the AZD1222 COVID-19 vaccine.

The chain combines TRBV6-5 with TRBJ1-4, with TRBD1 as a possible D gene (6 bases). This CDR3 region has 15 residues. Germline lookup yields CDR1 MNHEY and CDR2 SVGAGI. Between the trimmed V and J ends, which lost 0 bases and 8 bases, there was a span of 13 bases. CDR3 residues: CASSYSPRGEEKLFF. As DNA, the CDR3 is TGTGCCAGCAGTTACTCCCCGAGGGGGGAGGAAAAACTGTTTTTT.

The chain is built from TRBV6-6 and TRBJ2-2, with 8 positions matching TRBD1. The CDR3 totals 15 residues. Germline CDR1 MNHNY, CDR2 SVGAGI (reference sequence). After removal of 6 bases from V and 3 bases from J, the junction contained 6 bases not matched to a gene. The CDR3 spells CASRADRADTGELFF. In DNA, the CDR3 is TGTGCCAGCAGAGCGGACAGGGCGGACACCGGGGAGCTGTTTTTT.

The CDR3 loop reads CASSLGTVSNQPQHF. The CDR3 region has the DNA TGCGCCAGCAGCCTCGGGACAGTTAGCAATCAGCCCCAGCATTTT. The chain carries TRBV4-1 and TRBJ1-5, with 7 bases identical to TRBD1. The CDR3 has 15 amino acids. V lost 4 bases, J lost 0 bases, and 3 bases stayed unmatched. Germline CDR1 reads MGHRA; CDR2 reads YSYEKL.

The rearrangement uses TRBV7-9 and TRBJ1-5; no firm D call. Trimming took off 2 bases at V and 1 base at J, with 3 bases between the two ends. The germline V gene encodes CDR1 SEHNR and CDR2 FQNEAQ (reference sequence). The CDR3 length is 13 residues. In DNA, the CDR3 is TGTGCCAGCAGCTTAACCAGCAATCAGCCCCAGCATTTT. This translates into CASSLTSNQPQHF.

The chain is built from TRBV5-1 and TRBJ1-3, with D hard to call. Germline CDR1 and CDR2: SGHRS and YFSETQ. This CDR3 spans 15 amino acids. The ends were cut back, 5 bases at V and 4 bases at J, with 16 bases in the middle. CDR3 sequence (DNA): TGCGCCAGCAGGGTCTCTTCTGAGGTCGGAAACACCATATATTTT. It encodes CASRVSSEVGNTIYF.

This clone has just a few counts. This CDR3 reads CASSQDRGTGGHEQYF. The CDR3 DNA follows: TGTGCCAGCAGCCAAGATCGCGGGACTGGGGGCCACGAGCAGTACTTC. The V gene is TRBV4-2, the J gene TRBJ2-7; the D call may be TRBD1 or TRBD2 (6 bases each). Between the trimmed V and J ends, which lost 0 bases and 5 bases, there was a span of 17 bases. CDR3 length equals 16 residues. The germline gives CDR1 LGHNA, CDR2 YNFKEQ.

The table lists this clone with a count of one. This sequence joins TRBV19 and TRBJ1-5; D not resolved. V lost 3 bases and J lost 2, with 8 bases in between. CDR1 and CDR2 from the germline V gene are LNHDA and SQIVND (reference sequence). This CDR3 comprises 14 residues. As DNA, the CDR3 is TGTGCCAGTAGTATGAATGGGGGCAATCAGCCCCAGCATTTT. Its protein product is CASSMNGGNQPQHF.

This rearrangement joins TRBV30 to TRBJ1-6; D is possibly TRBD1 (6 bases). Looked up from germline, CDR1 is GTSNPN and CDR2 is SVGIG (reference sequence). The CDR3 extends over 15 amino acids. V was trimmed by 2 bases and J by 4 bases, leaving 12 bases between them. The CDR3: CAWSRGASYNSPLHF. The CDR3 region has the DNA TGTGCCTGGAGTAGGGGGGCGTCATATAATTCACCCCTCCACTTT. Based on the CDR3 plus reference TRBV30 and TRBJ1-6, the full variable domain is SQTIHQWPATLVQPVGSPLSLECTVEGTSNPNLYWYRQAAGRGLQLLFYSVGIGQISSEVPQNLSASRPQDRQFILSSKKLLLSDSGFYLCAWSRGASYNSPLHFGNGTRLTVT.

The chain couples TRBV6-6 to TRBJ1-5; TRBD1 might be the D (5 bases). The CDR3 consists of 17 residues. Germline values: CDR1 MNHNY, CDR2 SVGAGI (reference sequence). The germline V and J ends were trimmed by 5 bases and 0 bases, with 17 bases remaining between them. The DNA of the CDR3 is TGTGCCAGCAGTCCCCTCGGGGCAGGGTATAGCAATCAGCCCCAGCATTTT. This encodes CASSPLGAGYSNQPQHF.

The V call is TRBV28, the J call TRBJ1-2; possibly TRBD1 for D (5 bases). The CDR3 runs to 11 residues. Trimming removed 2 bases at V and 12 bases at J, with 10 bases between. Germline-derived CDR1 and CDR2 are MDHEN and SYDVKM. DNA of the CDR3: TGTGCCAGCAGTTTAATGGGAGGGGACACCTTC. Its translation is CASSLMGGDTF.

V is TRBV7-2 and J is TRBJ1-3, with D possibly being TRBD1 (6 bases). The CDR3 consists of 16 residues. The germline V gene encodes CDR1 SGHTA and CDR2 FQGNSA. Trimming removed 1 base at V and 0 bases at J, with 10 bases between. CDR3 loop: CASSLGGGNSGNTIYF. CDR3 bases: TGTGCCAGCAGCTTAGGCGGGGGCAACTCTGGAAACACCATATATTTT.

The genes are TRBV4-1 and TRBJ1-2; TRBD1 agrees at 8 bases. The V gene end was trimmed by 0 bases and the J gene end by 7 bases; junction bases not matched to a gene: 19. Germline V gene sequence: CDR1 MGHRA, CDR2 YSYEKL. This CDR3 comprises 19 residues. The CDR3: CASSQDLKSAQGAFRGYTF. DNA of the CDR3: TGCGCCAGCAGCCAAGACCTAAAGAGTGCGCAGGGGGCATTTCGTGGCTACACCTTC.

Only one count was recorded for this clone. The chain employs TRBV20-1 and TRBJ2-7; 7 bases agree with TRBD1. Looked up from germline, CDR1 is DFQATT and CDR2 is SNEGSKA (reference sequence). The trim removed 6 bases at V and 7 bases at J, leaving 3 bases unmatched. There are 10 residues in the CDR3. The CDR3 loop reads CSAEQGEQYF. The CDR3 nucleotides read TGCAGTGCGGAACAGGGGGAGCAGTACTTC.

In this sample, this clone turned up once. This chain uses TRBV11-2 with TRBJ2-5; tentatively, D is TRBD1 or TRBD2 (5 bases each). Deletions cut 0 bases from V and 7 bases from J, with 18 bases between. There are 16 residues in the CDR3. Germline loops: CDR1 SGHAT, CDR2 FQNNGV. Here the CDR3 reads CASSLDSGFLGTTQYF. In DNA, the CDR3 is TGTGCCAGCAGCTTAGATTCAGGGTTTCTTGGGACGACCCAGTACTTC.

The chain is built from TRBV7-2 and TRBJ1-4; D uncertain. The germline V gene encodes CDR1 SGHTA and CDR2 FQGNSA. This CDR3 is 15 amino acids long. Trimming pared 1 base from V and 8 bases from J, leaving 14 bases between. The DNA of the CDR3 is TGTGCCAGCAGCTTAGTTGTCTTCGGGCCCGAAAAACTGTTTTTT. This gives the protein CASSLVVFGPEKLFF. Looking up the rest from reference TRBV7-2 and TRBJ1-4 gives the full variable domain: GAGVSQSPSNKVTEKGKDVELRCDPISGHTALYWYRQSLGQGLEFLIYFQGNSAPDKSGLPSDRFSAERTGGSVSTLTIQRTQQEDSAVYLCASSLVVFGPEKLFFGSGTQLSVL.

This clone was seen once. The genes are TRBV19 and TRBJ1-6; weak D call: TRBD1 (5 bases). Trimming shortened V by 7 bases and J by 7 bases, and 17 bases separated the two germline ends. CDR1 is LNHDA and CDR2 is SQIVND in the germline V gene (reference sequence). CDR3 size: 15 residues. The CDR3 reads CASTPGRDQNSPLHF. CDR3 coding DNA: TGTGCCAGTACCCCCGGGAGGGACCAAAATTCACCCCTCCACTTT.

This chain uses TRBV5-1 with TRBJ1-4; D remains ambiguous. Germline V gives CDR1 SGHRS, CDR2 YFSETQ. The V gene lost 2 bases and the J gene lost 6 bases, with 11 bases spanning the gap. The CDR3 totals 14 residues. For the CDR3, the DNA is TGCGCCAGCAGCTTTGGACGGTTTGATGAAAAACTGTTTTTT. This gives the protein CASSFGRFDEKLFF.

V and J are TRBV7-2 and TRBJ2-5; D is unclear. Germline V gene sequence: CDR1 SGHTA, CDR2 FQGNSA. Trimming shortened V by 0 bases and J by 5 bases, and 10 bases separated the two germline ends. The CDR3 has 14 amino acids. The CDR3 spells CASSLAWLVETQYF. CDR3 in DNA: TGTGCCAGCAGCTTAGCGTGGCTAGTTGAGACCCAGTACTTC.

This chain connects TRBV30 to TRBJ2-1; tentatively, D is TRBD1 (5 bases). Germline V gene data show CDR1 as GTSNPN and CDR2 as SVGIG (reference sequence). CDR3 length: 14 amino acids. V was trimmed by 0 bases and J by 8 bases, leaving 14 bases between them. The CDR3 protein is CAWSVGASGDEQFF. The CDR3 nucleotides read TGTGCCTGGAGTGTAGGGGCCAGTGGCGATGAGCAGTTCTTC.

In this sample, this clone turned up a few times. A far larger clone is off by one base, so a read error is likely. CDR3 amino acids: CASSRQGNNSPLHF. CDR3 nucleotides: TGTGCCAGCAGCCGACAGGGCAATAATTCACCCCTCCACTTT. The gene calls are TRBV6-5 and TRBJ1-6; 7 nucleotides align to TRBD1. Germline V lookup: CDR1 MNHEY, CDR2 SVGAGI. The CDR3 totals 14 residues. Trimming removed 6 bases from V and 5 bases from J; junction bases left unmatched: 4.